Described below is a single T cell receptor beta chain sequence and its context. Documented time point: peripheral blood 6 weeks after treatment start. These data are taken from a study of PD-L1 blockade in urothelial cancer. Here immunoSEQ multiplex PCR was the method, and the copy in TCRdb shows in-frame clones only, minus some. This table holds approximately 38,000 clones, 86% found once. Source: PBMCs, taken around atezolizumab (anti-PD-L1) treatment. The clonotype was recovered from a man between 60 and 70 years old with urothelial cancer.

CDR3 protein: CASSETGTPIEQFF. CDR3 DNA sequence: TGCGCCAGCAGTGAAACTGGGACTCCCATCGAGCAGTTCTTC. The rearrangement uses TRBV10-1 and TRBJ2-1, with TRBD2 as a possible D gene (6 bases). This CDR3 contains 14 residues. CDR1 is WNHNN, CDR2 SYGVQD, per germline (reference sequence). Trimming took off 3 bases at V and 10 bases at J, with 16 bases between the two ends.